The 5 T cell receptor beta chains presented below share a single source sample, sequenced in a study of blood T cell repertoires in COVID-19. Generated by immunoSEQ multiplex PCR, the TCRdb table keeps only in-frame clones and is missing some. The profile shows 90,000 to 100,000 clones, approximately 86% of them singletons. Sequencing used peripheral blood. The receptors derive from a man at least 80 years old with acute or convalescent COVID-19.

The chain has TRBV28 and TRBJ1-4, with D perhaps TRBD1 (5 bases). V was shortened by 6 bases and J by 6 bases, with 14 bases between the two germline ends. CDR1 is MDHEN, CDR2 SYDVKM, per germline. This CDR3 region has 14 residues. CDR3 loop: CASREGGDDEKLFF. For the CDR3, the DNA is TGTGCCAGCAGGGAGGGAGGGGACGATGAAAAACTGTTTTTT.

The chain carries TRBV28 and TRBJ2-1, with unresolved D. The CDR3 contains 16 residues. In germline, CDR1 is MDHEN, CDR2 SYDVKM. Trimming stripped 4 bases from V and 2 bases from J, with 15 bases between. The CDR3 is CASSSWALRPYNEQFF. CDR3 DNA sequence: TGTGCCAGCAGTTCTTGGGCACTTCGACCCTACAATGAGCAGTTCTTC. The full variable domain, its missing parts supplied by reference TRBV28 and TRBJ2-1, is DVKVTQSSRYLVKRTGEKVFLECVQDMDHENMFWYRQDPGLGLRLIYFSYDVKMKEKGDIPEGYSVSREKKERFSLILESASTNQTSMYLCASSSWALRPYNEQFFGPGTRLTVL.

CDR3 residues: CASSHTSRLYTGYNEQFF. The CDR3 coding sequence is TGTGCCAGCAGCCATACGTCCCGCTTATACACGGGTTACAATGAGCAGTTCTTC. V usage is TRBV14 and J usage is TRBJ2-1; D gene unclear. Trimming stripped 3 bases from V and 4 bases from J, with 22 bases between. Germline values: CDR1 SGHDN, CDR2 FVKESK. This CDR3 is built from 18 residues.

V gene TRBV11-3 combines with J gene TRBJ2-2, with 11 bases aligning to TRBD1. Germline V gene sequence: CDR1 SGHNT, CDR2 YENEEA. The CDR3 is made up of 16 amino acids. V shed 5 bases and J 5 bases; nucleotides not matched to a gene: 7. In nucleotides, the CDR3 is TGTGCCAGCAGCGAGCCGGGACAGGGGGGGACCGGGGAGCTGTTTTTT. It specifies CASSEPGQGGTGELFF.

A few counts support this clone. The chain carries TRBV7-2 and TRBJ2-2; 7 positions match TRBD2. The CDR3 contains 14 residues. The V segment lost 3 bases and the J segment 2 bases; nucleotides outside the gene matches: 0. Germline V gene lookup returns CDR1 SGHTA and CDR2 FQGNSA. CDR3 loop: CASSLGLNTGELFF. The CDR3 DNA sequence: TGTGCCAGCAGCTTGGGACTAAACACCGGGGAGCTGTTTTTT.